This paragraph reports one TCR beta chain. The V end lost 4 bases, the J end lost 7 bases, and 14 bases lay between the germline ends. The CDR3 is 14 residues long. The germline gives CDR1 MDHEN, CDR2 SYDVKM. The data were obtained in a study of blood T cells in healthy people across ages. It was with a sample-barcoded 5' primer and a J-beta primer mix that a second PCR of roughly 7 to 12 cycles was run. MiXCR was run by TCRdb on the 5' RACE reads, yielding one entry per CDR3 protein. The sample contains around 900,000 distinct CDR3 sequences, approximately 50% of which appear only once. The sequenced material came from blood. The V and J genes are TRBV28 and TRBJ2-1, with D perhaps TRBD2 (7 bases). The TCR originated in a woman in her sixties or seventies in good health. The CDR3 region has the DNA TGTGCCAGCAGTTCACCGGGGGGCGGAAATGAGCAGTTCTTC. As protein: CASSSPGGGNEQFF. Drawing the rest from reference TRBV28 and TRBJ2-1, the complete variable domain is DVKVTQSSRYLVKRTGEKVFLECVQDMDHENMFWYRQDPGLGLRLIYFSYDVKMKEKGDIPEGYSVSREKKERFSLILESASTNQTSMYLCASSSPGGGNEQFFGPGTRLTVL.